In this sample, the clone carrying this TCR beta chain turned up a few times. Its antigen is unidentified. Primers used in a second PCR of roughly 6 to 12 cycles were a sample-barcoded 5' primer and a J-beta primer mix. TCRdb re-called the 5' RACE reads with MiXCR, one entry per CDR3 protein. The sample lists about 940,000 distinct CDR3 sequences, roughly 50% occurring once. The data are from a study of blood T cells in healthy people across ages. The CDR3 loop spans 13 amino acids. V shed 8 bases, J shed 2 bases, and the junction held 8 bases outside the gene matches. CDR1 is DFQATT, CDR2 SNEGSKA, per germline (reference sequence). Study findings and constraints: A strong correlation was found between TCR beta diversity and the percentage of naive T cells. Per million T cells, TCR beta diversity dropped about linearly as age rose.

A minimum of 7 million PBMCs was isolated per sample. The sequenced sample consisted of blood. This TCR was sampled from a young man in good health. The chain combines TRBV20-1 with TRBJ2-5; 7 bases align to TRBD1. CDR3 amino acids: CSSTWGQQETQYF. In DNA, the CDR3 is TGCAGTAGTACCTGGGGACAGCAAGAGACCCAGTACTTC.